Listed below are T cell receptor beta chains from one sample, sequenced in a study of T cell changes during pregnancy in multiple sclerosis. The assay was immunoSEQ multiplex PCR, and TCRdb's table has in-frame clones only and misses some. Here the sample spans 60,000 or so clones, more than 85% being singletons. Sequences were derived from peripheral blood, sampled before pregnancy. The receptors shown here come from a female donor with multiple sclerosis, enrolled in a pregnancy study. The CDR3 runs from the conserved cysteine through the conserved F or W. A D gene is named only where the DNA matches it firmly.

j_gene: TRBJ1-1
v_gene: TRBV13
d_gene: -
CDR3nt: TGTGCCAGCAGCTCCTTAGATAACACTGAAGCTTTCTTT
CDR3aa: CASSSLDNTEAFF

j_gene: TRBJ1-5
v_gene: TRBV6-1
d_gene: TRBD1
CDR3nt: TGTGCCAGCAGTGGACAGGGAGACCAGCCCCAGCATTTT
CDR3aa: CASSGQGDQPQHF

j_gene: TRBJ1-2
v_gene: TRBV6-5
d_gene: TRBD1
CDR3nt: TGTGCCAGCAGTCGACAGGGCTACTATGGCTACACCTTC
CDR3aa: CASSRQGYYGYTF

j_gene: TRBJ2-7
v_gene: TRBV18
d_gene: TRBD1
CDR3nt: TGTGCCAGCTCACTAGACAGGGGGCGGGCCGAGCAGTACTTC
CDR3aa: CASSLDRGRAEQYF

j_gene: TRBJ2-1
v_gene: TRBV6-5
d_gene: TRBD2
CDR3nt: TGTGCCAGCAGGACTAGCGGGGTTCACAATGAGCAGTTCTTC
CDR3aa: CASRTSGVHNEQFF

j_gene: TRBJ1-2
v_gene: TRBV6-1
d_gene: TRBD1
CDR3nt: TGTGCCAGCAAGACAGGGGACCGCTATGGCTACACCTTC
CDR3aa: CASKTGDRYGYTF

j_gene: TRBJ2-1
v_gene: TRBV6-5
d_gene: -
CDR3nt: TGTGCCAGCAGTTATTCGGGAAACGAGCAGTTCTTC
CDR3aa: CASSYSGNEQFF

j_gene: TRBJ2-1
v_gene: TRBV19
d_gene: TRBD1
CDR3nt: TGTGCCAGTTCTGTCCGGGCGGGACAGGGGAGGGAGCAGTTCTTC
CDR3aa: CASSVRAGQGREQFF

j_gene: TRBJ2-7
v_gene: TRBV19
d_gene: TRBD1
CDR3nt: TGTGCCAGTAGTATACAAGGGACAGCAGTCTACGAGCAGTACTTC
CDR3aa: CASSIQGTAVYEQYF

j_gene: TRBJ1-1
v_gene: TRBV5-4
d_gene: TRBD1
CDR3nt: TGTGCCAGCAGCGGAAACAGGGGTGGCACTGAAGCTTTCTTT
CDR3aa: CASSGNRGGTEAFF

j_gene: TRBJ2-2
v_gene: TRBV11-2
d_gene: TRBD2
CDR3nt: TGTGCCAGCAGCCACATGGCGAGAGCGGGGGGGAACACCGGGGAGCTGTTTTTT
CDR3aa: CASSHMARAGGNTGELFF

j_gene: TRBJ2-3
v_gene: TRBV5-6
d_gene: TRBD2
CDR3nt: TGTGCCAGCATTCAGAGCGGGGACCTGGGAGATACGCAGTATTTT
CDR3aa: CASIQSGDLGDTQYF

j_gene: TRBJ1-6
v_gene: TRBV6-5
d_gene: TRBD1
CDR3nt: TGTGCCAGCTTAGCAGGGGGGTCGGGTTCACCCCTCCACTTT
CDR3aa: CASLAGGSGSPLHF